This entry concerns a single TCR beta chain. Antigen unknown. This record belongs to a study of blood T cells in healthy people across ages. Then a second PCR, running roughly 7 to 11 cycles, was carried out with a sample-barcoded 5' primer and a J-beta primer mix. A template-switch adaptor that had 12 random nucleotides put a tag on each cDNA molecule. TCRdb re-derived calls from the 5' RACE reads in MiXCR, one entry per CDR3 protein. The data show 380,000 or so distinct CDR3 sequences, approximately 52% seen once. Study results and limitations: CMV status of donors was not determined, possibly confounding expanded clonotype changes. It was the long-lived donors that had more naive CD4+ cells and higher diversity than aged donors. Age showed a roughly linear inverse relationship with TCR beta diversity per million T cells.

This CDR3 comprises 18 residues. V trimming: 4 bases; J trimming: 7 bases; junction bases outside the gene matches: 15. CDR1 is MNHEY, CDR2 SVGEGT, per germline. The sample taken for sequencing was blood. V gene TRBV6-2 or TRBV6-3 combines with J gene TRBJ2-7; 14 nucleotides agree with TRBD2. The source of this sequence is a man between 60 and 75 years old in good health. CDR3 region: CASSSMGETGLAGDEQYF. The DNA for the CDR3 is TGTGCCAGCAGTTCAATGGGGGAGACGGGACTAGCGGGAGATGAGCAGTACTTC.